This T cell receptor (beta chain) derives from a study of control samples from healthy donors and cancer patients. From germline, CDR1 is LGHNA and CDR2 YSLEER. The CDR3 runs 15 residues. After removal of 0 bases from V and 7 bases from J, the junction contained 4 bases not matched to a gene. Produced via immunoSEQ multiplex PCR; TCRdb's table is partial and in-frame only. The data hold some 79,000 clones, with about 91% observed a single time. This receptor was identified in a man in his forties or fifties in good health. The chain uses TRBV4-3 and TRBJ1-4, with TRBD1 matching 8 bases. The source material was blood. The DNA of the CDR3 is TGCGCCAGCAGCCAAGACTCGACAGGGGCTGAAAAACTGTTTTTT. It specifies CASSQDSTGAEKLFF.